The T cell receptor beta chain described here comes from a study of CXCR3-negative and CXCR3-positive naive CD8 T cells (dated by TCRdb to between 2018 and 2021). Some background on the complete study: In total, roughly 140 million TRB reads were obtained, corresponding to roughly 1.5 +/- 0.3 million reads per library. Data from about ten donors, pooled across two independent experiments, went into the diversity and physicochemical repertoire analyses. The TRBV-TRBJ cluster analysis covered naive subsets from 5 donors and memory cells from 3 donors. What the study reported, not specific to this receptor: TRB CDR3s from CXCR3-positive naive cells showed higher hydrophobicity (lower Kidera factor 4), lower energy, and higher strength and volume indices than CXCR3-negative naive cells. Within the same donor, TRBV-TRBJ usage looked similar between naive CXCR3-negative and CXCR3-positive cells, but memory cells had distinct patterns. Both naive subsets had comparably high repertoire diversity, while memory CD8+ T cells had much lower repertoire diversity. Because surface CD5, which has been linked to self-reactivity in mice, was comparable between naive subsets, TCR interaction strength was also inferred from TRB CDR3 physicochemical properties. CXCR3 expression partially decreased after cryopreservation, so most assays used freshly isolated PBMCs.

The sequencer was a NextSeq 550. The Human TCR Profiling Kit (MiLaboratory) was used to prepare UMI-labeled 5' RACE TRB cDNA libraries. cDNA synthesis used the entire amount of extracted RNA, and PCR amplification then used the entire amount of cDNA produced. The libraries were made side by side, with each library going through the same number of PCR cycles. Regarding the original processing steps: With a requirement of at least two reads per UMI, MIGEC and MiXCR extracted about 52,000 +/- 9,100 unique UMI-labeled TRB cDNA molecules per library. An average of around 40,000 +/- 10,000 functional in-frame TRB CDR3 nucleotide clonotypes without stop codons was found per library. After each sample was downsampled to 5000 UMI-labeled TRB molecules, VDJtools was used to calculate diversity metrics such as normalized Shannon-Wiener and Chao1. For the central five CDR3 residues, VDJtools calculated physicochemical properties weighted by clonotype size, namely interaction energy, strength, volume and Kidera factor 4. With the reads reprocessed by TCRdb, a single entry stands for each CDR3 protein sequence and no DNA is reported. TCRdb, not the original authors, processed these V and J calls. In this sample's table one finds 50,000 to 70,000 distinct CDR3 sequences. The ten largest clones represent 0.5% to 0.6% of the sample.

Each CD8+ T cell subset was flow-sorted in triplicate, with fewer than 350,000 cells per subset placed directly into RLT lysis buffer. To exclude memory contaminants, naive CD8+ T cells were stringently defined as CD45RO-CCR7+CD27+CD95-. Using standard density gradient centrifugation, peripheral blood mononuclear cells were isolated from buffy coats. Naive CXCR3-negative and CXCR3-positive CD8+ T cells were flow-sorted on a FACSAria III. Total RNA was extracted from sorted cells using an RNeasy Mini Kit. CDR1 and CDR2, looked up from the germline V gene, are MGHRA and YSYEKL. CDR3 length: 18 amino acids, cysteine to phenylalanine. The coding DNA is unavailable. As to this clonotype: Its antigen has not been determined.

Sequencing input: naive CXCR3+ CD8+ T cells from blood. What the cell subset or site label conveys for this sample: CD45RO-CCR7+CD27+CD95- naive CD8+ T cells expressing CXCR3 (TNR3+). The chain couples TRBV4-1 to TRBJ2-5; TCRdb names TRBD1, which stays unverified in the absence of DNA. This sequence originates from a human donor in good health. Some clones in this sample may be carry-over from other donors' samples. The CDR3 region reads CASSQDQIRGAHQETQYF.